One and the same sample provided the 15 T cell receptor beta chains below, sequenced in a study of shared clonotypes between healthy human individuals. Repertoires were generated with immunoSEQ multiplex PCR, while TCRdb's copy carries only in-frame clones and drops some. The sample consists of about 600,000 clones, around 97% of them appearing once. Material: naive CD4+ T cells sorted from blood. This sample's subset: CD45RA+ positively selected. These receptors were obtained from a woman between 25 and 40 years old in good health.

This chain links TRBV15 with TRBJ1-1; maybe TRBD1 (6 bases). CDR1 and CDR2 (germline): LNHNV, YYDKDF (reference sequence). This CDR3 region has 13 residues. Trimming removed 7 bases at V and 6 bases at J, with 15 bases between. This CDR3 reads CATKGGSIAEAFF. The CDR3 region has the DNA TGTGCCACCAAGGGGGGGAGTATCGCTGAAGCTTTCTTT. The variable domain in full, with the rest retrieved from reference TRBV15 and TRBJ1-1, is DAMVIQNPRYQVTQFGKPVTLSCSQTLNHNVMYWYQQKSSQAPKLLFHYYDKDFNNEADTPDNFQSRRPNTSFCFLDIRSPGLGDTAMYLCATKGGSIAEAFFGQGTRLTVV.

This chain connects TRBV5-6 to TRBJ2-5, with 12 nucleotides matching TRBD1. Germline V lookup: CDR1 SGHDT, CDR2 YYEEEE. This CDR3 region has 14 residues. V was pared by 4 bases and J by 4 bases, with 2 bases of the junction left unmatched. The CDR3 region has the DNA TGTGCCAGCAGCCGGGGACAGGGGGCAGAGACCCAGTACTTC. This codes for CASSRGQGAETQYF.

This clone was observed a single time. This chain connects TRBV5-4 to TRBJ2-1; unclear D gene. The germline gives CDR1 SGHNT, CDR2 YYREEE (reference sequence). Trimming took off 0 bases at V and 7 bases at J, with 8 bases between the two ends. The CDR3 consists of 13 residues. Here the CDR3 reads CASSLAEWNEQFF. The CDR3 bases are TGTGCCAGCAGCTTGGCCGAGTGGAATGAGCAGTTCTTC.

This chain links TRBV5-4 with TRBJ2-7, with D possibly being TRBD1 (6 bases). V lost 4 bases and J 5 bases, leaving 13 bases between the germline ends. This CDR3 is 13 amino acids long. The germline CDR1 and CDR2 sequences are SGHNT and YYREEE (reference sequence). The CDR3 coding sequence is TGTGCCAGCAGCCCGCAGGGGTCCCACGAGCAGTACTTC. Amino acid sequence: CASSPQGSHEQYF.

The chain combines TRBV5-6 with TRBJ2-1; TRBD2 matches 11 bases. The CDR3 is 15 residues long. V lost 2 bases to trimming and J lost 6 bases; unmatched junction nucleotides: 4. Germline CDR1 and CDR2: SGHDT and YYEEEE. The CDR3 here is CASSFSGRALNEQFF. In DNA form, the CDR3 reads TGTGCCAGCAGCTTTAGCGGGAGGGCCCTCAATGAGCAGTTCTTC. Drawing the rest from reference TRBV5-6 and TRBJ2-1, the complete variable domain is DAGVTQSPTHLIKTRGQQVTLRCSPKSGHDTVSWYQQALGQGPQFIFQYYEEEERQRGNFPDRFSGHQFPNYSSELNVNALLLGDSALYLCASSFSGRALNEQFFGPGTRLTVL.

The gene calls are TRBV28 and TRBJ2-5, with D possibly matching TRBD1 (5 bases). The V end lost 3 bases, the J end lost 5 bases, and 16 bases lay between the germline ends. Germline V lookup: CDR1 MDHEN, CDR2 SYDVKM. There are 15 residues in the CDR3. The CDR3 DNA reads as TGTGCCAGCAGTTTGTGGTCCAGGGCTGCGGAGACCCAGTACTTC. Translating gives CASSLWSRAAETQYF.

The V and J genes are TRBV7-9 and TRBJ1-6; D gene uncertain. Germline CDR1 is SEHNR and CDR2 is FQNEAQ (reference sequence). The length of the CDR3 is 13 residues. Trimming removed 8 bases at V and 7 bases at J, with 12 bases between. CDR3 nucleotide sequence: TGTGCCAGCTGTAGCCATACCAATTCACCCCTCCACTTT. It translates to CASCSHTNSPLHF.

This sequence joins TRBV28 and TRBJ1-3; D not certain. Germline CDR1 is MDHEN and CDR2 is SYDVKM. V lost 2 bases and J lost 0, with 11 bases in between. This CDR3 contains 16 residues. The CDR3 is CASSLIGSYSGNTIYF. The CDR3 region has the DNA TGTGCCAGCAGTTTAATAGGTTCCTACTCTGGAAACACCATATATTTT.

The chain has TRBV5-4 and TRBJ2-5; D possibly corresponds to TRBD2 (5 bases). Trimming removed 0 bases at V and 5 bases at J, with 8 bases between. Germline loops: CDR1 SGHNT, CDR2 YYREEE (reference sequence). The CDR3 covers 13 residues. The CDR3 DNA reads TGTGCCAGCAGCTTGGTCGGGAAGGAGACCCAGTACTTC. The encoded protein is CASSLVGKETQYF. Supplemented by reference TRBV5-4 and TRBJ2-5, the full variable domain reads ETGVTQSPTHLIKTRGQQVTLRCSSQSGHNTVSWYQQALGQGPQFIFQYYREEENGRGNFPPRFSGLQFPNYSSELNVNALELDDSALYLCASSLVGKETQYFGPGTRLLVL.

This sequence joins TRBV14 and TRBJ1-5; 8 positions agree with TRBD1. Per germline, CDR1 SGHDN and CDR2 FVKESK. This CDR3 spans 14 amino acids. V was clipped by 10 bases and J by 1 base; unmatched bases: 6. For the CDR3, the DNA is TGTGCCACCATACAGGGGGTAAGCAATCAGCCCCAGCATTTT. Residues: CATIQGVSNQPQHF.

The V call is TRBV6-5, the J call TRBJ1-5; maybe TRBD1 (6 bases). In germline, CDR1 is MNHEY, CDR2 SVGAGI. V dropped 10 bases and J dropped 7 bases, with 17 bases sitting between them. The CDR3 runs 13 residues. CDR3 in DNA: TGTGCCACCGCAGGGGCAGTCGGCCAGCCCCAGCATTTT. The encoded protein is CATAGAVGQPQHF.

For the CDR3, the DNA is TGTGCCAGCAGTTTATCAGATCTTAGCACCGGGGAGCTGTTTTTT. Its translation is CASSLSDLSTGELFF. The J gene is TRBJ2-2, the V gene TRBV28; D is unresolved. Germline V gene lookup returns CDR1 MDHEN and CDR2 SYDVKM. The CDR3 is 15 amino acids. V lost 1 base and J lost 4, with 10 bases in between.

The rearrangement joins TRBV15 to TRBJ1-2, with a weak D call TRBD1 (5 bases). V gave up 5 bases and J gave up 8 bases, with 18 bases separating them. The CDR3 has 14 amino acids. In germline, CDR1 is LNHNV, CDR2 YYDKDF (reference sequence). The CDR3 DNA is TGTGCCACCAGCTTGTCCGGGACCTCTGGGGGCTACACCTTC. Protein product: CATSLSGTSGGYTF.

The V gene is TRBV2, the J gene TRBJ2-5, with D perhaps being TRBD1 or TRBD2 (5 bases each). The end of the DNA fits TRBJ2-7 better, so the J call may be wrong. In germline, CDR1 is SNHLY, CDR2 FYNNEI. CDR3 length equals 14 residues. The CDR3 protein is CASAWDRRVHEQYF. The CDR3 DNA is TGTGCCAGCGCTTGGGACCGGCGGGTCCACGAGCAGTACTTC.

The chain couples TRBV4-2 to TRBJ2-1; the match to TRBD2 covers 9 bases. This CDR3 has 17 residues. V shed 2 bases and J 6 bases; nucleotides not matched to a gene: 11. CDR1 is LGHNA and CDR2 is YNFKEQ in the germline V gene. The CDR3 DNA sequence: TGTGCCAGCAGCCAAACGCAAGAACTAGCGGGCATCAATGAGCAGTTCTTC. It encodes CASSQTQELAGINEQFF.